The 14 T cell receptor beta chains listed next were all sequenced from one sample in a study of shared clonotypes between healthy human individuals. Terminally differentiated effector memory CD45RA+ cells were left out of the naive CD8 fraction, which was CD45RO-negative and positively selected for CCR7. Only in-frame clones appear in the TCRdb table, and some are missing; sequencing was by immunoSEQ multiplex PCR. The sample lists about 1,800,000 clones, about 95% occurring once. The sample taken for sequencing was naive CD8+ T cells sorted from blood. The receptors derive from a man aged 18 to 29 in good health.

The chain is built from TRBV7-9 and TRBJ2-1; D is possibly TRBD1 (5 bases). The CDR3 has 12 amino acids. Germline CDR1 reads SEHNR; CDR2 reads FQNEAQ (reference sequence). V was clipped by 5 bases and J by 9 bases, with 11 bases between them. The DNA for the CDR3 is TGTGCCAGCAGCACAGGACCAAGTGAGCAGTTCTTC. Amino acids: CASSTGPSEQFF.

To note about this clone: Additional DNA sequences in this sample encode the identical CDR3. The V call is TRBV4-1, the J call TRBJ2-1; a weak D match, TRBD2 (5 bases). Germline CDR1 reads MGHRA; CDR2 reads YSYEKL. The CDR3 contains 14 residues. V was shortened by 1 base and J by 4 bases, with 8 bases between the two germline ends. CDR3 DNA sequence: TGCGCCAGCAGCCAAGTAGGGAGTTACAATGAGCAGTTCTTC. It yields the protein CASSQVGSYNEQFF.

The chain's CDR3 is CASAAGLTYEQYF. Written as DNA, the CDR3 is TGTGCCAGTGCGGCTGGCCTAACCTACGAGCAGTACTTC. This chain uses TRBV6-1 with TRBJ2-7; no definite D call. Per germline, CDR1 MNHNS and CDR2 SASEGT. This CDR3 is 13 amino acids long. Between the trimmed V and J ends, which lost 9 bases and 2 bases, there was a span of 14 bases.

Comments on this clone: Other DNA sequences in the same sample also yield this CDR3. This rearrangement joins TRBV4-3 to TRBJ2-7, with TRBD2 as a possible D gene (6 bases). Deletions cut 1 base from V and 0 bases from J, with 10 bases between. The V gene's germline CDR1 is LGHNA and CDR2 YSLEER. This CDR3 is 15 amino acids long. CDR3 loop: CASSQVVGSSYEQYF. In DNA form, the CDR3 reads TGCGCCAGCAGCCAAGTAGTCGGGAGCTCCTACGAGCAGTACTTC.

As for this clone: The junction shows a germline mismatch at one end, possibly a read error. The J gene is TRBJ2-7, the V gene TRBV7-7; D possibly corresponds to TRBD2 (5 bases). Germline V gene data show CDR1 as SSHAT and CDR2 as FNYEAQ (reference sequence). CDR3 length: 13 residues. For the CDR3, the DNA is TGTGCTAGCAGCCCGGGGAGAGACTACGAGCAGTACTTC. Its protein is CASSPGRDYEQYF.

For this clone: A junction boundary mismatches the germline segment, possibly from a read error. At the DNA level, this CDR3 is encoded by other sequences in the same sample as well. The V gene is TRBV5-6, the J gene TRBJ2-5; either TRBD1 or TRBD2 may fit D (6 bases each). The V gene's germline CDR1 is SGHDT and CDR2 YYEEEE. This CDR3 is built from 14 residues. The CDR3 DNA sequence: TGTGCCAGCAGCACAGGGACTGGAGAAGAAACCCAGTACTTC. Protein: CASSTGTGEETQYF. Combining the CDR3 with reference TRBV5-6 and TRBJ2-5 gives the whole variable domain DAGVTQSPTHLIKTRGQQVTLRCSPKSGHDTVSWYQQALGQGPQFIFQYYEEEERQRGNFPDRFSGHQFPNYSSELNVNALLLGDSALYLCASSTGTGEETQYFGPGTRLLVL.

V usage is TRBV11-2 and J usage is TRBJ2-1; 8 bases map to TRBD1. Germline values: CDR1 SGHAT, CDR2 FQNNGV. This CDR3 is built from 13 residues. V shed 0 bases and J 14 bases; nucleotides not matched to a gene: 6. CDR3 in DNA: TGTGCCAGCAGCTTAGACCCTGAGGACAGGGAGTTCTTC. Translation gives CASSLDPEDREFF.

The chain has TRBV11-2 and TRBJ1-5; no definite D call. Trimming took off 0 bases at V and 3 bases at J, with 6 bases between the two ends. This CDR3 spans 14 amino acids. Looked up from germline, CDR1 is SGHAT and CDR2 is FQNNGV. CDR3 DNA sequence: TGTGCCAGCAGCTTAGATACAGTCAATCAGCCCCAGCATTTT. This gives the protein CASSLDTVNQPQHF.

The V gene is TRBV7-2, the J gene TRBJ2-7; no definite D call. This CDR3 has 13 amino acids. Germline lookup yields CDR1 SGHTA and CDR2 FQGNSA. V was trimmed by 3 bases and J by 6 bases, leaving 12 bases between them. As DNA, the CDR3 is TGTGCCAGCAGCTTGGTAACTACGCCCGAGCAGTACTTC. Protein product: CASSLVTTPEQYF.

About this clone: Distinct nucleotide sequences in the sample also encode this CDR3. V usage is TRBV11-2 and J usage is TRBJ2-5; maybe TRBD2 (5 bases). The V end lost 1 base, the J end lost 5 bases, and 14 bases lay between the germline ends. Germline lookup yields CDR1 SGHAT and CDR2 FQNNGV. There are 15 residues in the CDR3. CDR3 in DNA: TGTGCCAGCAGCTTAGGGGCTGGGAGTGGGGAGACCCAGTACTTC. This sequence encodes CASSLGAGSGETQYF.

The chain recombines TRBV7-9 with TRBJ2-4, with 10 bases that match TRBD1. The germline CDR1 and CDR2 sequences are SEHNR and FQNEAQ (reference sequence). The CDR3 sequence is 17 residues long. Trimming took 1 base from V and 5 from J; bases not matched to a gene: 8. The CDR3 DNA sequence: TGTGCCAGCAGCTTAGTTGGGACAGGGGAAGGAGAAAACATTCAGTACTTC. Protein: CASSLVGTGEGENIQYF.

In the case of this clone: The same CDR3 is also encoded by other DNA sequences in this sample. The chain carries TRBV6-5 and TRBJ1-5; 7 bases are a match to TRBD1. V shed 2 bases and J 7 bases; nucleotides not matched to a gene: 5. There are 14 residues in the CDR3. The germline V gene encodes CDR1 MNHEY and CDR2 SVGAGI. CDR3: CASSYGQGGQPQHF. The CDR3 DNA is TGTGCCAGCAGTTACGGGCAGGGGGGACAGCCCCAGCATTTT.

V and J are TRBV9 and TRBJ2-1; possibly TRBD1 for D (6 bases). The CDR3 is 13 residues long. CDR1 is SGDLS, CDR2 YYNGEE, per germline. V was shortened by 3 bases and J by 11 bases, with 15 bases between the two germline ends. For the CDR3, the DNA is TGTGCCAGCAGCGAACAGGGTGACTATCAGCAGTTCTTC. Protein sequence: CASSEQGDYQQFF.

V usage is TRBV9 and J usage is TRBJ2-7, with no clear D. With 0 bases removed from V and 5 bases from J, the gap between germline ends came to 9 bases. The CDR3 spans 13 residues. In germline, CDR1 is SGDLS, CDR2 YYNGEE. The CDR3 loop reads CASSVADFDEQYF. In DNA, the CDR3 is TGTGCCAGCAGCGTAGCAGATTTCGACGAGCAGTACTTC.